The present T cell receptor (beta chain) was sequenced within a study of T-cell reconstitution after alpha-beta-depleted transplantation in children (dated by TCRdb to about 2016). About the full investigation: Using TCR repertoire profiling, the study quantitatively followed how T-cell immune reconstitution unfolded in children after TCRalphabeta/CD19-depleted allogeneic hematopoietic cell transplantation.

This clonotype has a handful of counts. The antigen it binds to is not known. No much larger clone exists at a distance of one base, and base qualities are not known. A distance of 10 bases separates the germline ends of V and J, which lose 3 bases and 0 bases respectively. Looking up the germline V gene yields CDR1 SGDLS and CDR2 YYNGEE. The CDR3 holds 14 amino acids from the cysteine to the phenylalanine. Just the 42-base CDR3 DNA is kept, in frame starting at base 1. Receptors were amplified or captured by PCR. Sequencing took place on an Illumina HiSeq 2500. To normalize quantification of the TCRbeta repertoire, the TCR libraries were built with molecular barcoding that relied on unique molecular identifiers. The public sequencing data were trimmed at Q25 with fastp and processed into clonotypes with MiXCR by TCRdb, which kept only in-frame beta chains. One record per CDR3 amino acid sequence lists the most common genes and DNA. For this sample the table gives some 340,000 distinct CDR3 sequences, of which around a tenth were detected only once. Together, the top ten hold 2% to 2.5% of the sample.

The input for sequencing was PBMCs from the stem cell graft donor, taken from the stem cell graft. The sequence derives from a human donor who donated a stem cell graft to a child with acute lymphoblastic leukemia. This chain joins TRBV9 to TRBJ2-7; the D assignment is uncertain and may be TRBD1 or TRBD2, with 5 bases supporting each. The CDR3 in this case is CASSARDLSYEQYF. The nucleotide sequence reads as follows: TGTGCCAGCAGCGCAAGGGACCTCTCCTACGAGCAGTACTTC.